Presented here are 3 T cell receptor beta chains from one specimen sequenced in a study of beta chain features in type 1 diabetes. Expressed TCRB transcripts were sequenced because the isolated RNA had all been reverse transcribed beforehand. Data came from immunoSEQ multiplex PCR; TCRdb stores just in-frame clones and leaves some out. The sample lists approximately 150,000 clones; just over 9% were seen once. Material: central memory CD4+ T cells from blood. The receptors originated from a woman in her late teens or twenties in good health.

The gene calls are TRBV28 and TRBJ2-3; 12 bases fit TRBD2. V lost 6 bases and J lost 5; bases outside the gene matches: 9. This CDR3 comprises 16 residues. CDR1 is MDHEN and CDR2 is SYDVKM in the germline V gene. The CDR3 bases are TGTGCCAGCAGACCCCTGACTAGCGGGAGAGGAGATACGCAGTATTTT. It encodes CASRPLTSGRGDTQYF.

This chain uses TRBV5-1 with TRBJ2-1; 8 nucleotides align to TRBD1. Germline CDR1 is SGHRS and CDR2 is YFSETQ. The CDR3 totals 14 residues. The V gene end was trimmed by 6 bases and the J gene end by 5 bases; junction bases not matched to a gene: 7. CDR3 sequence: CASMRRQGNNEQFF. The CDR3 DNA sequence: TGCGCCAGCATGCGGAGACAGGGGAACAATGAGCAGTTCTTC. Based on the CDR3 plus reference TRBV5-1 and TRBJ2-1, the full variable domain is KAGVTQTPRYLIKTRGQQVTLSCSPISGHRSVSWYQQTPGQGLQFLFEYFSETQRNKGNFPGRFSGRQFSNSRSEMNVSTLELGDSALYLCASMRRQGNNEQFFGPGTRLTVL.

In this sample, this clone turned up a few times. The J gene is TRBJ1-2, the V gene TRBV9; D call uncertain. This CDR3 comprises 13 residues. Germline V CDR1 and CDR2: SGDLS, YYNGEE. Trimming pared 2 bases from V and 0 bases from J, leaving 5 bases between. The CDR3 nucleotides read TGTGCCAGCAGCGTCCCTCCTAACTATGGCTACACCTTC. Translating it yields CASSVPPNYGYTF.